These 26 T cell receptor beta chains were sequenced from one sample in a study of shared clonotypes between healthy human individuals (dated by TCRdb to 2020 to 2022). Receptors were amplified or captured by the immunoSEQ multiplex PCR assay. Not all clones reach the TCRdb copy of this immuneACCESS table, which keeps in-frame sequences only. Checked studies attribute under half of the gap to unresolved V genes and leave the rest unexplained. This sample holds approximately 1,000,000 clones; 75% to 85% were observed only once. Approximately 0.5% of the sample lies in the top ten. Sequencing was done on a sample of memory CD4+ T cells from PBMCs. The sample's cell subset or site label, decoded: CD45RA-negative fraction. Receptors were obtained from a man between 18 and 29 years old in good health. Some clones in this sample may be carry-over from other donors' samples.

As for this clone: Different DNA sequences within this sample yield the same CDR3. The gene calls are TRBV5-4 and TRBJ2-7; D tentatively fits TRBD1 or TRBD2 (6 bases each). V gave up 4 bases and J gave up 1 base, with 12 bases separating them. The CDR3 covers 14 residues. The germline V gene has CDR1 SGHNT and CDR2 YYREEE (reference sequence). The CDR3: CASSRQGTSYEQYF. CDR3 in DNA: TGTGCCAGCAGCCGGCAGGGGACTTCCTACGAGCAGTACTTC.

The J gene is TRBJ2-3, the V gene TRBV15; D unresolved. Germline V gene data show CDR1 as LNHNV and CDR2 as YYDKDF (reference sequence). CDR3 length: 11 amino acids. V gave up 3 bases and J gave up 10 bases, with 8 bases separating them. In DNA, the CDR3 is TGTGCCACCAGCAGCGTTAATGCGCAGTATTTT. This codes for CATSSVNAQYF. Supplemented by reference TRBV15 and TRBJ2-3, the full variable domain reads DAMVIQNPRYQVTQFGKPVTLSCSQTLNHNVMYWYQQKSSQAPKLLFHYYDKDFNNEADTPDNFQSRRPNTSFCFLDIRSPGLGDTAMYLCATSSVNAQYFGPGTRLTVL.

V is TRBV5-1 and J is TRBJ1-5; 7 bases align to TRBD1. The ends lost 2 bases at V and 3 bases at J; junction bases unmatched: 5. Germline CDR1 SGHRS, CDR2 YFSETQ. CDR3 size: 15 residues. The CDR3 is CASSLGGEANQPQHF. The CDR3 DNA follows: TGCGCCAGCAGCTTAGGGGGCGAAGCCAATCAGCCCCAGCATTTT.

The chain recombines TRBV5-6 with TRBJ2-7; D might be TRBD2 (6 bases). V was clipped by 4 bases and J by 1 base, with 18 bases between them. Germline V lookup: CDR1 SGHDT, CDR2 YYEEEE. The CDR3 loop spans 16 amino acids. In DNA form, the CDR3 reads TGTGCCAGCAGCCCGGGGGTGCAGGCCCTTTCCTACGAGCAGTACTTC. As protein: CASSPGVQALSYEQYF.

As regards this clone: At the DNA level, this CDR3 is encoded by other sequences in the same sample as well. The chain combines TRBV27 with TRBJ1-5; no firm D call. The CDR3 is 14 residues long. Germline-derived CDR1 and CDR2 are MNHEY and SMNVEV (reference sequence). V was shortened by 0 bases and J by 3 bases, with 6 bases between the two germline ends. Here the CDR3 reads CASSLSGLNQPQHF. As DNA, the CDR3 is TGTGCCAGCAGTTTATCAGGTCTCAATCAGCCCCAGCATTTT.

This chain links TRBV6-1 with TRBJ1-2; 10 nucleotides match TRBD1. Unmatched junction bases numbered 4, after V lost 6 bases and J lost 3 bases. Germline-derived CDR1 and CDR2 are MNHNS and SASEGT. CDR3 length: 14 residues. The CDR3 here is CASSRTGGDYGYTF. The CDR3 bases are TGTGCCAGCAGCAGGACAGGGGGGGACTATGGCTACACCTTC.

The chain links TRBV19 to TRBJ2-7; TRBD1 is a possible D gene (6 bases). The germline V gene encodes CDR1 LNHDA and CDR2 SQIVND (reference sequence). The CDR3 extends over 12 amino acids. With 5 bases removed from V and 12 bases from J, the gap between germline ends came to 17 bases. The CDR3 sequence is CASSAPQGQRYF. Written as DNA, the CDR3 is TGTGCCAGTAGTGCCCCCCAGGGGCAGCGGTACTTC.

The rearrangement links TRBV28 to TRBJ2-7; 9 nucleotides match TRBD2. From germline, CDR1 is MDHEN and CDR2 SYDVKM. The CDR3 covers 16 residues. Unmatched junction bases numbered 11, after V lost 5 bases and J lost 3 bases. In nucleotides, the CDR3 is TGTGCCAGCAGTGCACCGACTAGCGGAAGCTACTACGAGCAGTACTTC. Translation: CASSAPTSGSYYEQYF.

V gene TRBV16 combines with J gene TRBJ2-4; D is ambiguous. This CDR3 contains 18 residues. Looked up from germline, CDR1 is KGHSY and CDR2 is FQNENV. V was trimmed by 0 bases and J by 0 bases, leaving 15 bases between them. The CDR3 DNA sequence: TGTGCCAGCAGCCAATCAGAGGACGGCCCCCTAGCCAAAAACATTCAGTACTTC. Translating it yields CASSQSEDGPLAKNIQYF.

This clone was seen a single time. J is TRBJ1-5 and V is TRBV19; no reliable D call. Trimming removed 11 bases at V and 2 bases at J, with 13 bases between. The CDR3 is 13 residues long. Germline CDR1 LNHDA, CDR2 SQIVND (reference sequence). The CDR3, as DNA: TGTGCCGTGCAGGCCGGGGGCAATCAGCCCCAGCATTTT. Amino acid sequence: CAVQAGGNQPQHF. Together with reference TRBV19 and TRBJ1-5, the CDR3 gives the full variable domain: DGGITQSPKYLFRKEGQNVTLSCEQNLNHDAMYWYRQDPGQGLRLIYYSQIVNDFQKGDIAEGYSVSREKKESFPLTVTSAQKNPTAFYLCAVQAGGNQPQHFGDGTRLSIL.

Worth noting for this clone: The sample holds other DNA sequences that translate to the same CDR3. The rearrangement joins TRBV9 to TRBJ2-2, with 9 bases lining up with TRBD2. CDR1 and CDR2 (germline): SGDLS, YYNGEE. The CDR3 loop spans 15 amino acids. After removal of 2 bases from V and 2 bases from J, the junction contained 1 base not matched to a gene. CDR3 in DNA: TGTGCCAGCAGCGTTAGCGGGAGCAACACCGGGGAGCTGTTTTTT. Protein product: CASSVSGSNTGELFF.

The chain combines TRBV11-3 with TRBJ2-7; 7 bases fit TRBD1. Per the germline V gene, CDR1 is SGHNT and CDR2 is YENEEA. J gave up 7 bases and V 6 bases, and 6 bases lay outside the gene matches. The CDR3 has 12 residues. The CDR3: CASRGRTGEQYF. Written as DNA, the CDR3 is TGTGCCAGCAGAGGACGGACAGGTGAGCAGTACTTC. The full variable domain, completed using reference TRBV11-3 and TRBJ2-7, is EAGVVQSPRYKIIEKKQPVAFWCNPISGHNTLYWYLQNLGQGPELLIRYENEEAVDDSQLPKDRFSAERLKGVDSTLKIQPAELGDSAVYLCASRGRTGEQYFGPGTRLTVT.

The chain links TRBV28 to TRBJ1-1, with a weak D call TRBD1 (6 bases). Germline V gene lookup returns CDR1 MDHEN and CDR2 SYDVKM. The V end lost 2 bases, the J end lost 5 bases, and 15 bases lay between the germline ends. The CDR3 is made up of 15 amino acids. CDR3 loop: CASSLGGGSRTEAFF. In DNA, the CDR3 is TGTGCCAGCAGTTTAGGAGGGGGTTCTAGGACTGAAGCTTTCTTT.

The rearrangement uses TRBV18 and TRBJ2-1, with TRBD1 identical over 8 bases. J was trimmed by 8 bases and V by 3 bases; bases with no gene match: 9. This CDR3 is built from 15 residues. Germline V gene lookup returns CDR1 KGHSH and CDR2 LQKENI. The chain's CDR3 is CASSPRTGLGDEQFF. The DNA for the CDR3 is TGTGCCAGCTCACCCAGGACAGGGCTTGGCGATGAGCAGTTCTTC. Based on the CDR3 plus reference TRBV18 and TRBJ2-1, the full variable domain is NAGVMQNPRHLVRRRGQEARLRCSPMKGHSHVYWYRQLPEEGLKFMVYLQKENIIDESGMPKERFSAEFPKEGPSILRIQQVVRGDSAAYFCASSPRTGLGDEQFFGPGTRLTVL.

This chain uses TRBV7-2 with TRBJ2-3; 10 positions match TRBD2. The trim removed 1 base at V and 6 bases at J, leaving 10 bases unmatched. Germline assignment: CDR1 SGHTA and CDR2 FQGNSA. The CDR3 is 17 amino acids. CDR3 nucleotide sequence: TGTGCCAGCAGCTTAGGGCTAAGCGGGAGGGGAGTTGATACGCAGTATTTT. Amino acids: CASSLGLSGRGVDTQYF.

The V call is TRBV5-1, the J call TRBJ2-2, with D possibly being TRBD2 (5 bases). The CDR3 contains 15 residues. Germline V gives CDR1 SGHRS, CDR2 YFSETQ. Trimming removed 0 bases from V and 1 base from J, with 7 bases in between. CDR3 coding DNA: TGCGCCAGCAGCTTGGCCGGGATGAACACCGGGGAGCTGTTTTTT. Protein product: CASSLAGMNTGELFF.

J is TRBJ2-2 and V is TRBV11-2; D uncertain. CDR3 length: 14 amino acids. V gave up 5 bases and J gave up 6 bases, with 13 bases separating them. CDR1 is SGHAT, CDR2 FQNNGV, per germline. CDR3 sequence: CASSDTRTAGELFF. The CDR3 nucleotides read TGTGCCAGCAGCGACACGCGGACGGCCGGGGAGCTGTTTTTT.

For the CDR3, the DNA is TGTGCCAGCAGTTTAGGGACAGCTTACGAGCAGTACTTC. This codes for CASSLGTAYEQYF. The gene calls are TRBV6-5 and TRBJ2-7, with 7 bases fitting TRBD1. From germline, CDR1 is MNHEY and CDR2 SVGAGI. The junction had 4 bases not matched to a gene; V was cut back by 4 bases and J by 4 bases. The CDR3 loop spans 13 amino acids.

This sequence joins TRBV7-3 and TRBJ2-7; no firm D call. CDR1 is SGHTA, CDR2 FQGTGA, per germline. V lost 5 bases and J lost 4, with 15 bases in between. The CDR3 is 14 amino acids. The DNA for the CDR3 is TGTGCCAGCAGCGTAGGGTCCTACAGTTACGAGCAGTACTTC. Encoded protein: CASSVGSYSYEQYF.

The chain has TRBV9 and TRBJ2-7; 10 bases line up with TRBD1. Germline CDR1 is SGDLS and CDR2 is YYNGEE. The trim removed 2 bases at V and 3 bases at J, leaving 5 bases unmatched. CDR3 length: 15 residues. Here the CDR3 reads CASSVGGQGYYEQYF. DNA for the CDR3: TGTGCCAGCAGCGTGGGGGGACAGGGGTACTACGAGCAGTACTTC.

The chain couples TRBV5-6 to TRBJ1-1; 7 bases are shared with TRBD1. J lost 6 bases, V lost 0 bases, and 5 bases had no gene match. Germline CDR1 is SGHDT and CDR2 is YYEEEE. The CDR3 contains 14 residues. CDR3 bases: TGTGCCAGCAGCTTGGCCCCAGGGGGATCTGAAGCTTTCTTT. It is translated as CASSLAPGGSEAFF.

V usage is TRBV27 and J usage is TRBJ2-7; 8 bases are shared with TRBD2. The CDR3 is 16 amino acids. V gave up 2 bases and J gave up 2 bases; unmatched junction bases: 8. Germline V gives CDR1 MNHEY, CDR2 SMNVEV (reference sequence). The CDR3 nucleotides are TGTGCCAGCAGTTTAAGCATCGCGGGAGGTACCTACGAGCAGTACTTC. Its translation is CASSLSIAGGTYEQYF.

A single count supports this clone. The chain recombines TRBV7-2 with TRBJ1-3; a weak D match, TRBD1 (5 bases). Germline CDR1 SGHTA, CDR2 FQGNSA. This CDR3 is 15 amino acids long. With 5 bases removed from V and 1 base from J, the gap between germline ends came to 12 bases. CDR3 DNA sequence: TGTGCCAGCAGCCCCAGATGGGGGTCTGGAAACACCATATATTTT. Translation: CASSPRWGSGNTIYF.

CDR3 residues: CASSQDQGLGGELFF. The CDR3 nucleotides read TGTGCCAGCAGCCAAGATCAGGGGTTGGGCGGGGAGCTGTTTTTT. The V and J genes are TRBV4-2 and TRBJ2-2; D possibly corresponds to TRBD1 (6 bases). Germline V gives CDR1 LGHNA, CDR2 YNFKEQ. CDR3 length: 15 residues. V was pared by 0 bases and J by 7 bases, with 12 bases between.

V usage is TRBV18 and J usage is TRBJ2-2; possibly TRBD1 for D (6 bases). The CDR3 is 17 residues long. From germline, CDR1 is KGHSH and CDR2 LQKENI. The V end lost 2 bases, the J end lost 0 bases, and 13 bases lay between the germline ends. The CDR3 is CASSPSIEGANTGELFF. The CDR3, as DNA: TGTGCCAGCTCACCATCGATCGAGGGGGCGAACACCGGGGAGCTGTTTTTT. Supplemented by reference TRBV18 and TRBJ2-2, the full variable domain reads NAGVMQNPRHLVRRRGQEARLRCSPMKGHSHVYWYRQLPEEGLKFMVYLQKENIIDESGMPKERFSAEFPKEGPSILRIQQVVRGDSAAYFCASSPSIEGANTGELFFGEGSRLTVL.

The chain has TRBV6-1 and TRBJ2-4, with D maybe TRBD2 (6 bases). Trimming shortened V by 6 bases and J by 0 bases, and 12 bases separated the two germline ends. This CDR3 has 15 amino acids. CDR1 is MNHNS and CDR2 is SASEGT in the germline V gene. This CDR3 reads CASSTGTVAKNIQYF. Written as DNA, the CDR3 is TGTGCCAGCAGCACCGGGACTGTAGCCAAAAACATTCAGTACTTC.